Presented here are 2 T cell receptor beta chains from one specimen sequenced in a study of blood T cell repertoires in COVID-19. Clones were sequenced by immunoSEQ multiplex PCR, and TCRdb holds only the in-frame ones, with some missing. This table holds some 89,000 clones, over 75% found once. Sequenced: peripheral blood. Receptors originate from a man in his 60s with acute or convalescent COVID-19.

The chain carries TRBV5-6 and TRBJ1-2; D gene uncertain. Trimming left V 0 bases short and J 8 bases short, with 14 bases between. Germline values: CDR1 SGHDT, CDR2 YYEEEE. This CDR3 contains 14 residues. The CDR3 region is CASSLERARGGYTF. CDR3 DNA: TGTGCCAGCAGCTTGGAGAGGGCCCGGGGAGGCTACACCTTC.

The chain has TRBV18 and TRBJ1-5; D is perhaps TRBD1 (6 bases). In germline, CDR1 is KGHSH, CDR2 LQKENI. Trimming pared 4 bases from V and 1 base from J, leaving 11 bases between. This CDR3 spans 15 amino acids. The CDR3 coding sequence is TGTGCCAGCTCACACCGGGACACAAGCAATCAGCCCCAGCATTTT. Translating it yields CASSHRDTSNQPQHF.